The 10 T cell receptor beta chains listed next were all sequenced from one sample in a study of T cell responses to AZD1222 COVID-19 vaccine. Repertoires were generated with immunoSEQ multiplex PCR, while TCRdb's copy carries only in-frame clones and drops some. The data contain roughly 120,000 clones, around 86% of them singletons. Material: peripheral blood, obtained on day 0 of AZD1222 vaccination. All receptors come from an adult in good health.

The chain recombines TRBV14 with TRBJ1-5; D is unclear. This CDR3 is 13 amino acids long. The V gene's germline CDR1 is SGHDN and CDR2 FVKESK. V lost 0 bases and J lost 7, with 7 bases in between. CDR3: CASSQEERQPQHF. CDR3 in DNA: TGTGCCAGCAGCCAAGAGGAAAGACAGCCCCAGCATTTT.

The chain recombines TRBV5-1 with TRBJ2-5; the D is unclear. The CDR3 covers 15 residues. V gave up 0 bases and J gave up 3 bases, with 12 bases separating them. Germline-derived CDR1 and CDR2 are SGHRS and YFSETQ. CDR3 coding DNA: TGCGCCAGCAGCTTGGAGGCGGTAGGAAAAGAGACCCAGTACTTC. It is translated as CASSLEAVGKETQYF.

This rearrangement joins TRBV5-1 to TRBJ2-7; 8 bases map to TRBD2. Germline trimming cut 4 bases from V and 3 bases from J; bases unmatched to any gene: 6. The CDR3 totals 14 residues. In germline, CDR1 is SGHRS, CDR2 YFSETQ. CDR3 nucleotides: TGCGCCAGCAGCGAAGCGGGGGAGGTCTACGAGCAGTACTTC. This sequence encodes CASSEAGEVYEQYF.

This clone was picked up a small number of times. The chain employs TRBV6-5 and TRBJ1-1; D not resolved. The CDR3 consists of 12 residues. Germline-derived CDR1 and CDR2 are MNHEY and SVGAGI. Deletions cut 7 bases from V and 6 bases from J, with 12 bases between. The CDR3 DNA sequence: TGTGCCAGCATCAAAGCGGGCGCTGAAGCTTTCTTT. It yields the protein CASIKAGAEAFF.

This chain joins TRBV4-1 and TRBJ1-6; D uncertain. With 5 bases removed from V and 9 bases from J, the gap between germline ends came to 20 bases. Germline V lookup: CDR1 MGHRA, CDR2 YSYEKL. The CDR3 runs 16 residues. CDR3 loop: CASSEVGEAPLSPLHF. DNA of the CDR3: TGCGCCAGCAGCGAGGTTGGGGAGGCGCCACTTTCACCCCTCCACTTT.

The gene calls are TRBV3-1 (or the pseudogene TRBV3-2) and TRBJ1-3; D is unclear. In germline, CDR1 is LGHDT, CDR2 YNNKEL (reference sequence). The CDR3 is 13 residues long. Deletions cut 3 bases from V and 4 bases from J, with 7 bases between. The CDR3 spells CASSHGSGNTIYF. CDR3 nucleotides: TGTGCCAGCAGCCATGGCTCGGGAAACACCATATATTTT.

The chain recombines TRBV9 with TRBJ1-6; D might be TRBD1 (5 bases). CDR1 and CDR2 from the germline V gene are SGDLS and YYNGEE. Deletions cut 3 bases from V and 9 bases from J, with 10 bases between. CDR3 length equals 13 residues. In DNA form, the CDR3 reads TGTGCCAGCAGCGCAAAAAGGGGTTCACCCCTCCACTTT. This translates into CASSAKRGSPLHF. The full variable domain, its missing parts supplied by reference TRBV9 and TRBJ1-6, is DSGVTQTPKHLITATGQRVTLRCSPRSGDLSVYWYQQSLDQGLQFLIQYYNGEERAKGNILERFSAQQFPDLHSELNLSSLELGDSALYFCASSAKRGSPLHFGNGTRLTVT.

The chain combines TRBV5-1 with TRBJ1-6, with 12 bases lining up with TRBD1. The J segment lost 1 base and the V segment lost 4 bases, leaving 9 bases of the junction unmatched. CDR1 and CDR2 from the germline V gene are SGHRS and YFSETQ. There are 19 residues in the CDR3. CDR3: CASSEGTGGRASYNSPLHF. CDR3 DNA: TGCGCCAGCAGCGAAGGGACAGGGGGCCGAGCATCCTATAATTCACCCCTCCACTTT.

The chain employs TRBV25-1 and TRBJ2-1, with D possibly matching TRBD2 (6 bases). Trimming removed 10 bases at V and 0 bases at J, with 13 bases between. The CDR3 covers 14 residues. The germline V gene encodes CDR1 MGHDK and CDR2 SYGVNS. This CDR3 is CATRLGGSYNEQFF. The DNA for the CDR3 is TGTGCCACCCGGCTCGGGGGCTCCTACAATGAGCAGTTCTTC. Combining the CDR3 with reference TRBV25-1 and TRBJ2-1 gives the whole variable domain EADIYQTPRYLVIGTGKKITLECSQTMGHDKMYWYQQDPGMELHLIHYSYGVNSTEKGDLSSESTVSRIRTEHFPLTLESARPSHTSQYLCATRLGGSYNEQFFGPGTRLTVL.

The chain links TRBV5-4 to TRBJ2-1; 16 bases align to TRBD2. The CDR3 is 17 residues long. After removal of 1 base from V and 7 bases from J, the junction contained 5 bases not matched to a gene. The germline CDR1 and CDR2 sequences are SGHNT and YYREEE (reference sequence). CDR3 amino acids: CASSLKAGLAGGNEQFF. The DNA for the CDR3 is TGTGCCAGCAGCTTGAAAGCGGGACTAGCGGGGGGGAATGAGCAGTTCTTC.